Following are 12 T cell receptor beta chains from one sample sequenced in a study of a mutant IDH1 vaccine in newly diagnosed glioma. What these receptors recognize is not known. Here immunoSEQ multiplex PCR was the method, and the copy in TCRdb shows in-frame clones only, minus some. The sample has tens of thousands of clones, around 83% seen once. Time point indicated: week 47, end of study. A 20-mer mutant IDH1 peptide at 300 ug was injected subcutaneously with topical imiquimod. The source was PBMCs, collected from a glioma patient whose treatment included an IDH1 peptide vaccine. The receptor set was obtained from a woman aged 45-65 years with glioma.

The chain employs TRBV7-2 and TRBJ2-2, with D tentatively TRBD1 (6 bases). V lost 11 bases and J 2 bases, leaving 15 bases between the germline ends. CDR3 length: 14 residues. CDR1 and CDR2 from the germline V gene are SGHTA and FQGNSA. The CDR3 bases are TGTGCCCGGCAAGGCAGGGGAAACACCGGGGAGCTGTTTTTT. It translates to CARQGRGNTGELFF.

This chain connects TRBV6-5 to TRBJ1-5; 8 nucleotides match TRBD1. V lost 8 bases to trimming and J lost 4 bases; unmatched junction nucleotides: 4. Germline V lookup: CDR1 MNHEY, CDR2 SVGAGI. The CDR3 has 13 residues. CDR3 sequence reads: CASSTGGNQPQHF. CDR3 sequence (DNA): TGTGCCAGCTCTACAGGGGGAAATCAGCCCCAGCATTTT.

The CDR3 coding sequence is TGTGCCAGCAGCCAAGTGTCTCTAGCGGGGGGTCTACAAGAGACCCAGTACTTC. This codes for CASSQVSLAGGLQETQYF. The genes are TRBV4-2 and TRBJ2-5; 11 bases fit TRBD2. Germline V CDR1 and CDR2: LGHNA, YNFKEQ. V lost 1 base and J lost 2; bases outside the gene matches: 9. The CDR3 is made up of 18 amino acids.

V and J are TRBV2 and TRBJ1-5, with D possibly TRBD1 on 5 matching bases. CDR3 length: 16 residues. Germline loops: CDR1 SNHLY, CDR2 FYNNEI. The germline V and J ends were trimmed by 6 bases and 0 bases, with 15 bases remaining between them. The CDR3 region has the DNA TGTGCCAGCAGCCACCAGGGACCGTTTAGCAATCAGCCCCAGCATTTT. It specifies CASSHQGPFSNQPQHF.

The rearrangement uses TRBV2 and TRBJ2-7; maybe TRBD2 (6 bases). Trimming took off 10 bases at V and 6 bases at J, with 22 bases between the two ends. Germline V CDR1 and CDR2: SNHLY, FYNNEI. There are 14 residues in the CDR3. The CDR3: CANRAGTGVGEQYF. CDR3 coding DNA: TGTGCCAACCGAGCCGGGACGGGGGTCGGCGAGCAGTACTTC. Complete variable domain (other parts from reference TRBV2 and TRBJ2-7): EPEVTQTPSHQVTQMGQEVILRCVPISNHLYFYWYRQILGQKVEFLVSFYNNEISEKSEIFDDQFSVERPDGSNFTLKIRSTKLEDSAMYFCANRAGTGVGEQYFGPGTRLTVT.

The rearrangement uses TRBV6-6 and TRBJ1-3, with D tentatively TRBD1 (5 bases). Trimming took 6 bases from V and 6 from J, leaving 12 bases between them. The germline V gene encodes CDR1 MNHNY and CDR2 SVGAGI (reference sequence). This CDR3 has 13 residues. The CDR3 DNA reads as TGTGCCAGCAGCCCCAAGGGGCCAAACACCATATATTTT. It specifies CASSPKGPNTIYF.

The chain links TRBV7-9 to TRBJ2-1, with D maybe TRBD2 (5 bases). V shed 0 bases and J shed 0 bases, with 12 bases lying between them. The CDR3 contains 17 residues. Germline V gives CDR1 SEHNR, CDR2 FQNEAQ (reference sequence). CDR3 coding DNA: TGTGCCAGCAGCTTAGCGCTAATGAGGGACTCCTACAATGAGCAGTTCTTC. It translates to CASSLALMRDSYNEQFF. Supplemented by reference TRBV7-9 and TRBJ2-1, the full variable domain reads DTGVSQNPRHKITKRGQNVTFRCDPISEHNRLYWYRQTLGQGPEFLTYFQNEAQLEKSRLLSDRFSAERPKGSFSTLEIQRTEQGDSAMYLCASSLALMRDSYNEQFFGPGTRLTVL.

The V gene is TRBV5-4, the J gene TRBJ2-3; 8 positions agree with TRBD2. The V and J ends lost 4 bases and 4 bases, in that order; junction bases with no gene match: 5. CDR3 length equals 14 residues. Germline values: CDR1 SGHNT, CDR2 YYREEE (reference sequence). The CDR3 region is CASSHGGAPDTQYF. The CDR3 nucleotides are TGTGCCAGCAGCCACGGGGGGGCCCCAGATACGCAGTATTTT.

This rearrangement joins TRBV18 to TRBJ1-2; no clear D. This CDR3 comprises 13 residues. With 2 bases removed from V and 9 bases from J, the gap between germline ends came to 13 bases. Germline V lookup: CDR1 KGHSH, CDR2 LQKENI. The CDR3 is CASSPKERTSYTF. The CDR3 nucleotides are TGTGCCAGCTCACCAAAGGAGCGGACGAGCTACACCTTC.

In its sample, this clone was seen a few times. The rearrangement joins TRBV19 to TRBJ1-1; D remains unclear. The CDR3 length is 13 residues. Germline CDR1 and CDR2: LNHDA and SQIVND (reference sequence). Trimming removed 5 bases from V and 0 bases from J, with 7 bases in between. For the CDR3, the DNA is TGTGCCAGTAGTGACGACCTGAACACTGAAGCTTTCTTT. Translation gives CASSDDLNTEAFF.

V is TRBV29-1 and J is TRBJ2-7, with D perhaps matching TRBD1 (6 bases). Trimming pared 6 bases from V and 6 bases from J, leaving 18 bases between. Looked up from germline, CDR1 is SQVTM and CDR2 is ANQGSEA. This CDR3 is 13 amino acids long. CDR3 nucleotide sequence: TGCAGCGTCACCATTCAGGGGCTCATCGAGCAGTACTTC. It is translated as CSVTIQGLIEQYF.

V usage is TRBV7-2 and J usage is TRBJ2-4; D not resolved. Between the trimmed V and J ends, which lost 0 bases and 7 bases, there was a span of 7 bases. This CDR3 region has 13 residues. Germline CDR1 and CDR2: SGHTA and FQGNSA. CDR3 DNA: TGTGCCAGCAGCTTAGCATCCGGGAACATTCAGTACTTC. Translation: CASSLASGNIQYF.